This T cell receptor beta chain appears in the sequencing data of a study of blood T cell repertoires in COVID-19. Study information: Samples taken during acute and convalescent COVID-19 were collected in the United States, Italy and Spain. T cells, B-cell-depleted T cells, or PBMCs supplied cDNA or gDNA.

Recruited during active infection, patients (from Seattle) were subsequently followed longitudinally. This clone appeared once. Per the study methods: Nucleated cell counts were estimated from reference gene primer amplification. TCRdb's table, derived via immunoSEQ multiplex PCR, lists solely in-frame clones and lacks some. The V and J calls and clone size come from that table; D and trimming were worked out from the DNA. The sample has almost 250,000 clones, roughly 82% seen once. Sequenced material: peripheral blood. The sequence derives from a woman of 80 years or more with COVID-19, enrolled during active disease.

DNA for the CDR3: TGTGCCAGCAGTTTTGGGACTAGCGGGGGGGCAGGAGAGACCCAGTACTTC. Its protein product is CASSFGTSGGAGETQYF. This chain links TRBV28 with TRBJ2-5; 16 bases are a match to TRBD2. CDR1 is MDHEN and CDR2 is SYDVKM in the germline V gene. V lost 3 bases, J lost 4 bases, and 5 bases stayed unmatched. The CDR3 is 17 residues long. Supplemented by reference TRBV28 and TRBJ2-5, the full variable domain reads DVKVTQSSRYLVKRTGEKVFLECVQDMDHENMFWYRQDPGLGLRLIYFSYDVKMKEKGDIPEGYSVSREKKERFSLILESASTNQTSMYLCASSFGTSGGAGETQYFGPGTRLLVL.